This is a list of T cell receptor beta chains from one sample in a study of identical twins. TCRdb analysed the 5' RACE reads with MiXCR anew, one entry per CDR3 protein. In the table there are around 370,000 distinct CDR3 sequences, 8.5% to 10% of which are singletons. The sequencing sample was made of naive T cells sorted from blood. The origin of the receptors is a woman in her forties or fifties in good health. CDR3s include the opening cysteine and the closing phenylalanine or tryptophan.

TRBV15	TRBJ2-5	CATSSRSETQYF
TRBV5-1	TRBJ2-1	CASSLAGAEQFF
TRBV12-3/TRBV12-4	TRBJ2-2	CASSNTRTPAGELFF
TRBV14	TRBJ2-2	CASSQRWAGVGELFF
TRBV10-3	TRBJ2-7	CAISDSGQGYEQYF
TRBV24-1	TRBJ1-5	CATSEGTGGVLQPQHF
TRBV12-3/TRBV12-4	TRBJ1-4	CASRRTGAGEKLFF
TRBV7-3	TRBJ2-3	CALSGANTDTQYF
TRBV20-1	TRBJ2-3	CSAQPRDNSGGRTDTQYF
TRBV7-9	TRBJ2-6	CASSRTTTGANVLTF
TRBV5-1	TRBJ2-5	CASSRTQQETQYF
TRBV19	TRBJ1-3	CASSIGGQRSGNTIYF
TRBV7-9	TRBJ2-1	CASSLGGRGPNNEQFF
TRBV20-1	TRBJ2-1	CSIGSYNEQFF
TRBV6-2/TRBV6-3	TRBJ2-1	CASTKGRLGRVFYNEQFF
TRBV20-1	TRBJ2-1	CSARDEVVEQFF
TRBV11-3	TRBJ1-2	CASSSRDNYGYTF
TRBV6-2/TRBV6-3	TRBJ2-1	CASSYSLIGEQFF
TRBV10-3	TRBJ2-3	CAISEGLAGVASTDTQYF
TRBV3-1	TRBJ2-1	CASSQRGLNNEQFF
TRBV29-1	TRBJ2-2	CSAKLVLAGVTGELFF
TRBV5-5	TRBJ1-2	CASSGQGIYGYTF
TRBV28	TRBJ2-3	CASSFPGQGTTDTQYF
TRBV6-5	TRBJ2-1	CASSYSRLLGQFF
TRBV7-7	TRBJ2-1	CASSLAAGGPRGEQFF